The 31 T cell receptor beta chains given below trace back to one sample, sequenced in a study of OX40 agonist ivuxolimab in advanced cancers. Sequenced by immunoSEQ multiplex PCR; TCRdb stores in-frame clones only, minus some. The table has tens of thousands of clones, around 90% seen once. Source: CD4+ or CD8+ T cells sorted from blood, taken in a trial of the OX40 agonist ivuxolimab. The receptors stem from an adult with an advanced solid tumor such as melanoma, head and neck, liver or kidney cancer.

The gene calls are TRBV21-1 and TRBJ2-3; the tabulated D call, TRBD2, remains unverified against the DNA. TRBV21-1 is labeled a pseudogene. The CDR3 contains 17 residues. CDR3 nucleotides: TGTGCCAGCAGCAACAACAGGACTAGCAGAAGCACAGATACGCAGTATTTT. Its translation: CASSNNRTSRSTDTQYF.

This chain connects TRBV5-8 to TRBJ2-5; 12 nucleotides match TRBD2. The CDR3 has 18 amino acids. With V trimmed by 6 bases and J by 2 bases, 14 bases remained unmatched. Germline CDR1 and CDR2: SGHTS and YDEGEE. CDR3 bases: TGTGCCAGCACTCCCTGGCTAGCGGGGGGGATCCTTCAAGAGACCCAGTACTTC. Its translation: CASTPWLAGGILQETQYF.

The chain combines TRBV7-2 with TRBJ1-1; D is unclear. The CDR3 runs to 15 residues. Germline assignment: CDR1 SGHTA and CDR2 FQGNSA. The V end was cut by 6 bases, the J end by 0 bases, with 14 bases between. CDR3 sequence (DNA): TGTGCCAGCAGTCCCATCCCGTTTATGAACACTGAAGCTTTCTTT. Amino acids: CASSPIPFMNTEAFF.

The chain combines TRBV5-3 with TRBJ2-7; no definite D call. TRBV5-3 is reported as an ORF; its role is uncertain. CDR3 length equals 13 residues. V was clipped by 2 bases and J by 2 bases, with 8 bases between them. Here the CDR3 DNA reads TGTGCCAGAAGCTTAAATGACGCCTACGAGCAGTACTTC. This codes for CARSLNDAYEQYF.

The CDR3 DNA sequence: TGTGCCAGCAGCTTAGTTCTAGCGGGGGGGACAGATACGCAGTATTTT. It encodes CASSLVLAGGTDTQYF. V gene TRBV7-9 combines with J gene TRBJ2-3; TRBD2 matches at 12 bases. The CDR3 runs to 16 residues. After removal of 1 base from V and 3 bases from J, the junction contained 2 bases not matched to a gene. The germline CDR1 and CDR2 sequences are SEHNR and FQNEAQ (reference sequence). Supplemented by reference TRBV7-9 and TRBJ2-3, the full variable domain reads DTGVSQNPRHKITKRGQNVTFRCDPISEHNRLYWYRQTLGQGPEFLTYFQNEAQLEKSRLLSDRFSAERPKGSFSTLEIQRTEQGDSAMYLCASSLVLAGGTDTQYFGPGTRLTVL.

About this clone itself: The same CDR3 arises from other DNA sequences in this sample as well. The chain recombines TRBV9 with TRBJ1-3; 11 positions agree with TRBD1. This CDR3 has 17 amino acids. V gave up 0 bases and J gave up 0 bases; unmatched junction bases: 2. CDR1 is SGDLS, CDR2 YYNGEE, per germline. The CDR3, as DNA: TGTGCCAGCAGCGTAGGGACAGGGGGCAACTCTGGAAACACCATATATTTT. Translation gives CASSVGTGGNSGNTIYF.

The J gene is TRBJ2-7, the V gene TRBV28; D gene unclear. The germline V gene has CDR1 MDHEN and CDR2 SYDVKM. V lost 8 bases, J lost 2 bases, and 13 bases lay in between. The CDR3 covers 13 residues. The CDR3 here is CASLKAGPYEQYF. For the CDR3, the DNA is TGTGCCAGCCTTAAGGCAGGCCCCTACGAGCAGTACTTC.

The rearrangement uses TRBV19 and TRBJ1-3; possible D gene TRBD1, 5 bases. Germline assignment: CDR1 LNHDA and CDR2 SQIVND (reference sequence). Trimming stripped 6 bases from V and 1 base from J, with 16 bases between. The CDR3 contains 16 residues. The CDR3 DNA reads as TGTGCCAGTAGCCTCCGTGGGGGAGCTTCTGGAAACACCATATATTTT. Its protein is CASSLRGGASGNTIYF.

The chain has TRBV4-1 and TRBJ2-5; 10 nucleotides agree with TRBD1. The DNA end is a closer match to TRBJ2-7, so the J assignment may be wrong. Per germline, CDR1 MGHRA and CDR2 YSYEKL. This CDR3 comprises 16 residues. Here the CDR3 DNA reads TGCGCCAGCAGCCAAGTTGGCGGGACAGGGGATTACGAGCAGTACTTC. It yields the protein CASSQVGGTGDYEQYF.

This clone was observed once. The chain uses TRBV11-2 and TRBJ1-1, with D uncertain. Germline V gene sequence: CDR1 SGHAT, CDR2 FQNNGV. CDR3 length equals 16 residues. V lost 0 bases to trimming and J lost 2 bases, with 13 bases between them. The CDR3 region has the DNA TGTGCCAGCAGCTTAGACCTGGAGTTGGGCAACACTGAAGCTTTCTTT. It is translated as CASSLDLELGNTEAFF. The whole variable domain, remainder taken from reference TRBV11-2 and TRBJ1-1, is EAGVAQSPRYKIIEKRQSVAFWCNPISGHATLYWYQQILGQGPKLLIQFQNNGVVDDSQLPKDRFSAERLKGVDSTLKIQPAKLEDSAVYLCASSLDLELGNTEAFFGQGTRLTVV.

V usage is TRBV28 and J usage is TRBJ1-4; 7 bases fit TRBD1. Germline V lookup: CDR1 MDHEN, CDR2 SYDVKM. This CDR3 has 18 residues. With V trimmed by 5 bases and J by 6 bases, 18 bases remained unmatched. In DNA form, the CDR3 reads TGTGCCAGCAGTCCTCCGGGACAGTGGAGCGGTCGGGATGAAAAACTGTTTTTT. Its translation is CASSPPGQWSGRDEKLFF.

The chain links TRBV28 to TRBJ2-1; D possibly uses TRBD1 or TRBD2 (5 bases each). V was pared by 1 base and J by 9 bases, with 22 bases between. CDR1 and CDR2 from the germline V gene are MDHEN and SYDVKM. CDR3 length: 17 residues. The CDR3 sequence is CASSLFAPARQSGEQFF. The CDR3 region has the DNA TGTGCCAGCAGTTTATTTGCGCCGGCTAGACAGAGCGGTGAGCAGTTCTTC.

V gene TRBV19 combines with J gene TRBJ1-5; 7 bases map to TRBD1. Germline assignment: CDR1 LNHDA and CDR2 SQIVND (reference sequence). Germline trimming cut 9 bases from V and 0 bases from J; bases unmatched to any gene: 2. There are 13 residues in the CDR3. The CDR3 DNA reads TGTGCCAGCGGGACAGCTAGCAATCAGCCCCAGCATTTT. Amino acids: CASGTASNQPQHF.

This clone came up once. This sequence joins TRBV2 and TRBJ1-1; D gene unclear. The V end lost 4 bases, the J end lost 5 bases, and 17 bases lay between the germline ends. This CDR3 is built from 15 residues. Germline values: CDR1 SNHLY, CDR2 FYNNEI. This chain's CDR3 is CASSGERGIGTEAFF. CDR3 coding DNA: TGTGCCAGCAGTGGGGAACGAGGGATAGGTACTGAAGCTTTCTTT.

This clone was observed once. The chain has TRBV5-1 and TRBJ1-1; D is perhaps TRBD1 (5 bases). The CDR3 consists of 17 residues. The ends were cut back, 7 bases at V and 2 bases at J, with 24 bases in the middle. Germline V gives CDR1 SGHRS, CDR2 YFSETQ. The CDR3 sequence is CASALGGGRTINTEAFF. For the CDR3, the DNA is TGCGCCAGCGCCTTGGGTGGAGGAAGGACAATAAACACTGAAGCTTTCTTT.

The chain combines TRBV10-3 with TRBJ1-5; possibly TRBD1 for D (6 bases). The germline gives CDR1 ENHRY, CDR2 SYGVKD. With 5 bases removed from V and 4 bases from J, the gap between germline ends came to 12 bases. The CDR3 is 14 amino acids. The CDR3 region is CAISTAGENQPQHF. The CDR3 region has the DNA TGTGCCATCAGTACGGCAGGGGAAAATCAGCCCCAGCATTTT.

This clone was counted once. The chain employs TRBV4-3 and TRBJ2-2; D unresolved. This CDR3 spans 16 amino acids. Germline-derived CDR1 and CDR2 are LGHNA and YSLEER. Between the trimmed V and J ends, which lost 0 bases and 6 bases, there was a span of 14 bases. CDR3 in amino acids: CASSQDPGNDSGELFF. The CDR3 DNA follows: TGCGCCAGCAGCCAAGATCCGGGTAACGATTCCGGGGAGCTGTTTTTT.

V and J are TRBV5-1 and TRBJ1-5, with TRBD1 matching 7 bases. J was trimmed by 1 base and V by 0 bases; bases with no gene match: 1. This CDR3 comprises 15 residues. Germline V gene data show CDR1 as SGHRS and CDR2 as YFSETQ. The CDR3 sequence: CASSLDRGSNQPQHF. CDR3 in DNA: TGCGCCAGCAGCTTGGACAGGGGAAGCAATCAGCCCCAGCATTTT.

The chain joins TRBV7-3 to TRBJ1-3; D call uncertain. Trimming removed 1 base at V and 2 bases at J, with 9 bases between. The CDR3 loop spans 15 amino acids. Germline V gene data show CDR1 as SGHTA and CDR2 as FQGTGA. CDR3 DNA: TGTGCCAGCAGCTTAAGCGGGGATACTGGAAACACCATATATTTT. This sequence encodes CASSLSGDTGNTIYF.

This rearrangement joins TRBV6-5 to TRBJ1-2; a possible D gene is TRBD1 (6 bases). V was shortened by 5 bases and J by 2 bases, with 12 bases between the two germline ends. The CDR3 is 14 amino acids. In germline, CDR1 is MNHEY, CDR2 SVGAGI. The CDR3 nucleotides are TGTGCCAGCAGTCCCACCGACAGGAACTATGGCTACACCTTC. Protein product: CASSPTDRNYGYTF.

The chain couples TRBV28 to TRBJ1-3, with TRBD1 identical over 10 bases. Germline values: CDR1 MDHEN, CDR2 SYDVKM. The CDR3 totals 15 residues. V shed 7 bases and J 4 bases; nucleotides not matched to a gene: 7. Written as DNA, the CDR3 is TGTGCCAGCAAGCCGGGGACAGGGGTCGGAAACACCATATATTTT. Amino acids: CASKPGTGVGNTIYF.

This clone was counted a few times. This chain joins TRBV6-4 and TRBJ1-4; D gene unclear. CDR1 MRHNA and CDR2 SNTAGT come from the germline V gene. The ends were cut back, 2 bases at V and 0 bases at J, with 4 bases in the middle. CDR3 length: 14 residues. The CDR3 nucleotides are TGTGCCAGCAGTGACGGGGCAACTAATGAAAAACTGTTTTTT. As protein: CASSDGATNEKLFF.

The CDR3 DNA reads as TGTGCCAGCAGGGGAAGAGGGGGCCTCACAGATACGCAGTATTTT. It is translated as CASRGRGGLTDTQYF. V is TRBV25-1 and J is TRBJ2-3, with 7 bases that match TRBD1. CDR1 is MGHDK, CDR2 SYGVNS, per germline. V lost 6 bases to trimming and J lost 2 bases; unmatched junction nucleotides: 8. The CDR3 totals 15 residues.

The chain couples TRBV7-3 to TRBJ2-6; 10 bases line up with TRBD1. Per germline, CDR1 SGHTA and CDR2 FQGTGA. With 5 bases clipped from V and 4 bases from J, the junction kept 8 bases outside the gene matches. The CDR3 length is 17 residues. The CDR3 here is CASSPKTGGNGANVLTF. The CDR3 DNA reads as TGTGCCAGCAGCCCAAAGACAGGGGGCAACGGGGCCAACGTCCTGACTTTC.

CDR3 protein: CASSGNGGYGYTF. The DNA for the CDR3 is TGTGCCAGCAGCGGCAATGGGGGCTATGGCTACACCTTC. The chain combines TRBV6-1 with TRBJ1-2; a weak D match, TRBD1 (5 bases). This CDR3 is 13 amino acids long. Per the germline V gene, CDR1 is MNHNS and CDR2 is SASEGT. The V end lost 6 bases, the J end lost 4 bases, and 12 bases lay between the germline ends.

The chain joins TRBV5-1 to TRBJ2-1; 8 bases align to TRBD2. Germline V gene data show CDR1 as SGHRS and CDR2 as YFSETQ. There are 17 residues in the CDR3. V shed 0 bases, J shed 2 bases, and the junction held 7 bases outside the gene matches. The CDR3, as DNA: TGCGCCAGCAGCTTGGTGGTAACTAGCGGAGCCTACAATGAGCAGTTCTTC. It codes for CASSLVVTSGAYNEQFF.

J is TRBJ1-3 and V is TRBV11-2; unclear D gene. From germline, CDR1 is SGHAT and CDR2 FQNNGV. The V end was cut by 1 base, the J end by 0 bases, with 13 bases between. The CDR3 spans 17 residues. The CDR3 reads CASSLVGKSYSGNTIYF. As DNA, the CDR3 is TGTGCCAGCAGCTTAGTCGGGAAGTCCTACTCTGGAAACACCATATATTTT.

The rearrangement uses TRBV4-3 and TRBJ1-6; D ambiguous. The CDR3 is 14 residues long. CDR1 is LGHNA, CDR2 YSLEER, per germline. V was clipped by 1 base and J by 8 bases, with 9 bases between them. In DNA, the CDR3 is TGCGCCAGCAGCCAAGCCCTCGGGGATTCACCCCTCCACTTT. Translation: CASSQALGDSPLHF.

The J gene is TRBJ2-3, the V gene TRBV5-5; D gene ambiguous. Trimming took off 4 bases at V and 0 bases at J, with 3 bases between the two ends. The CDR3 sequence is 12 residues long. CDR1 is SGHKS, CDR2 YYEKEE, per germline (reference sequence). CDR3 sequence (DNA): TGTGCCAGCAGCGAAAGCACAGATACGCAGTATTTT. Translation gives CASSESTDTQYF.

The chain has TRBV28 and TRBJ2-3; D is undetermined. The CDR3 has 15 residues. CDR1 is MDHEN, CDR2 SYDVKM, per germline. The ends were cut back, 4 bases at V and 0 bases at J, with 11 bases in the middle. The DNA for the CDR3 is TGTGCCAGCAGTTCCCCAGGCTCTAGCACAGATACGCAGTATTTT. Translation: CASSSPGSSTDTQYF.

This rearrangement joins TRBV6-5 to TRBJ1-1; 8 bases line up with TRBD1. V gave up 2 bases and J gave up 4 bases; unmatched junction bases: 3. The V gene's germline CDR1 is MNHEY and CDR2 SVGAGI. There are 14 residues in the CDR3. Written as DNA, the CDR3 is TGTGCCAGCAGTTACCAGGACAGGGTCACTGAAGCTTTCTTT. Protein: CASSYQDRVTEAFF.